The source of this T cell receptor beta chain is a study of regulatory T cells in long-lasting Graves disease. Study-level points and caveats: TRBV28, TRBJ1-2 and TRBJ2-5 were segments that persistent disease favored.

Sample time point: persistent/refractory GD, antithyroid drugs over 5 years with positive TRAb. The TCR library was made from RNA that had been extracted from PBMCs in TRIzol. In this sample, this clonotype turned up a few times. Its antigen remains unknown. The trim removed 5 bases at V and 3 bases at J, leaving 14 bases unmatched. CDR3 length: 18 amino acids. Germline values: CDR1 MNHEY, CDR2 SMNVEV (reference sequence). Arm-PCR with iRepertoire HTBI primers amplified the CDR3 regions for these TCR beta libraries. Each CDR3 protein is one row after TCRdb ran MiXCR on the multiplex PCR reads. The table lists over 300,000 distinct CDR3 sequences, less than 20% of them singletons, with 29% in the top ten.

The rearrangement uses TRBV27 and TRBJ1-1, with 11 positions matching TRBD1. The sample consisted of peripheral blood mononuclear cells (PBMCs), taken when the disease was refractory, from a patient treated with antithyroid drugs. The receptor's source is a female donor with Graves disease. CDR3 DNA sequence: TGTGCCAGCAGTCCCATTACTCGGACAGGGGGCTATCACACTGAAGCTTTCTTT. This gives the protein CASSPITRTGGYHTEAFF.